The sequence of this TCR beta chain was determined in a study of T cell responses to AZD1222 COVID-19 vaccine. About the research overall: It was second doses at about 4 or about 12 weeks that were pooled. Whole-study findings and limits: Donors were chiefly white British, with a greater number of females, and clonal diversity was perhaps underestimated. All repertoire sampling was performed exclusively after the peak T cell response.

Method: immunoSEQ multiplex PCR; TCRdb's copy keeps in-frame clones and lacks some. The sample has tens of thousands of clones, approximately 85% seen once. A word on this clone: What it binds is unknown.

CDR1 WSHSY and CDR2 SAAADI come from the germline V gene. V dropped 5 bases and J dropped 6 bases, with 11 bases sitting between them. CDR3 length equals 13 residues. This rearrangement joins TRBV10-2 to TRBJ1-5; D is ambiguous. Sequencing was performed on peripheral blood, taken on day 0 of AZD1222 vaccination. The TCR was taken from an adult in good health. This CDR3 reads CASSLLGSQPQHF. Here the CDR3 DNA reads TGCGCCAGCAGTTTATTGGGCAGTCAGCCCCAGCATTTT.